This T cell receptor (beta chain) derives from a study of beta chain features in type 1 diabetes. Points from the study as a whole: Compared with healthy donors, patients appeared to share more similar naive, central memory and regulatory TCRB repertoires.

By way of CD45RO/CCR7/CD25/CD127/CD95/CD27, the CD4+ regulatory, stem cell-like memory, central memory and naive cells were sorted. Notes on this clone: Its antigen remains unidentified.

Since all of the isolated RNA was reverse transcribed, expressed TCRB transcripts were what got sequenced. Data came from immunoSEQ multiplex PCR; TCRdb stores just in-frame clones and leaves some out. The sample holds about 350,000 clones, about 19% seen once. V shed 0 bases and J shed 3 bases, with 12 bases lying between them. Germline assignment: CDR1 LGHNA and CDR2 YNFKEQ. The CDR3 extends over 16 amino acids. Material: naive CD4+ T cells from blood. The V and J genes are TRBV4-2 and TRBJ1-5; D gene unclear. This TCR was recovered from a woman aged 18-29 years in good health. CDR3 bases: TGTGCCAGCAGCCAAGATGAGGTAAAGCTCAATCAGCCCCAGCATTTT. Protein: CASSQDEVKLNQPQHF.